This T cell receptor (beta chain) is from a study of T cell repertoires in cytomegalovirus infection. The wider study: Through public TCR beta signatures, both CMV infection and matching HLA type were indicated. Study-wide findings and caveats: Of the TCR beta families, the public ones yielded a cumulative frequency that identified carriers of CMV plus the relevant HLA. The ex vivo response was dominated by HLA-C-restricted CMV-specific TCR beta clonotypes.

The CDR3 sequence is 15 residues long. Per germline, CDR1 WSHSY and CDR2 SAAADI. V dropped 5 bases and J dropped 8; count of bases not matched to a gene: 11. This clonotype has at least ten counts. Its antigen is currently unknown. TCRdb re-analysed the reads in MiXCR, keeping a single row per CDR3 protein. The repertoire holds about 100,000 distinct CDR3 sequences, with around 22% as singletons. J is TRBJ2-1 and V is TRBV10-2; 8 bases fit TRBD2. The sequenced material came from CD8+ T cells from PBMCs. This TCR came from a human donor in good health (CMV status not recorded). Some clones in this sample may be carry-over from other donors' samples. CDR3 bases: TGCGCCAGCAGTTTACTAGCGGCAGCGCTGGATGAGCAGTTCTTC. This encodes CASSLLAAALDEQFF.